Below, 12 T cell receptor beta chains from the same sample are listed, as sequenced in a study of PD-1 blockade in classical Hodgkin lymphoma. The repertoire was sequenced with immunoSEQ multiplex PCR; TCRdb's copy has only in-frame clones and lacks some. The table shows about 90,000 clones, with roughly 91% occurring only once. Brentuximab vedotin exposure varied, and every patient relapsed after autologous stem cell transplantation. Sequenced material: peripheral blood mononuclear cells (PBMCs), taken before the second cycle of nivolumab. The receptors shown here come from a human donor with classical Hodgkin lymphoma.

In regard to this clone: One junction end disagrees with the germline gene, perhaps due to a read error. The rearrangement links TRBV7-7 to TRBJ2-5; TRBD2 matches at 13 bases. The CDR3 is 16 residues long. Looked up from germline, CDR1 is SSHAT and CDR2 is FNYEAQ (reference sequence). The CDR3 region is CASSRGTSGARETQYF. In nucleotides, the CDR3 is TGTGCTAGCAGCCGAGGGACTAGCGGGGCTAGGGAGACCCAGTACTTC. Full variable domain (remainder filled in from reference TRBV7-7 and TRBJ2-5): GAGVSQSPRYKVTKRGQDVTLRCDPISSHATLYWYQQALGQGPEFLTYFNYEAQPDKSGLPSDRFSAERPEGSISTLTIQRTEQRDSAMYRCASSRGTSGARETQYFGPGTRLLVL.

The rearrangement links TRBV9 to TRBJ1-1; 10 bases fit TRBD1. This CDR3 contains 16 residues. CDR1 SGDLS and CDR2 YYNGEE come from the germline V gene. V lost 4 bases to trimming and J lost 4 bases; unmatched junction nucleotides: 10. The CDR3 bases are TGTGCCAGCAGCCTAGGGACAGGGGTCTTTTCCACTGAAGCTTTCTTT. It is translated as CASSLGTGVFSTEAFF.

The rearrangement joins TRBV14 to TRBJ2-7, with 12 bases identical to TRBD2. The CDR3 is 17 amino acids. Germline V gene sequence: CDR1 SGHDN, CDR2 FVKESK. Germline trimming cut 0 bases from V and 2 bases from J; bases unmatched to any gene: 5. CDR3 coding DNA: TGTGCCAGCAGCCAAGATACTAGCGGGAGGCCACCCTACGAGCAGTACTTC. Its protein is CASSQDTSGRPPYEQYF.

This clone was detected only once. The chain couples TRBV7-8 to TRBJ2-1; no firm D call. The V end was cut by 5 bases, the J end by 5 bases, with 7 bases between. The CDR3 consists of 12 residues. From germline, CDR1 is SGHVS and CDR2 FQNEAQ. Written as DNA, the CDR3 is TGTGCCAGCAGCCGAACAGACAATGAGCAGTTCTTC. It specifies CASSRTDNEQFF. The entire variable domain, with the rest obtained from reference TRBV7-8 and TRBJ2-1, is as follows: GAGVSQSPRYKVAKRGQDVALRCDPISGHVSLFWYQQALGQGPEFLTYFQNEAQLDKSGLPSDRFFAERPEGSVSTLKIQRTQQEDSAVYLCASSRTDNEQFFGPGTRLTVL.

The chain employs TRBV4-1 and TRBJ2-2; TRBD1 matches at 7 bases. The CDR3 contains 16 residues. Germline CDR1 is MGHRA and CDR2 is YSYEKL. Trimming removed 4 bases from V and 0 bases from J; junction bases left unmatched: 5. CDR3 loop: CASSRTGTANTGELFF. In DNA form, the CDR3 reads TGCGCCAGCAGCCGCACCGGGACAGCGAACACCGGGGAGCTGTTTTTT.

The chain combines TRBV13 with TRBJ2-7; D uncertain. Germline CDR1 reads PRHDT; CDR2 reads FYEKMQ (reference sequence). V lost 4 bases, J lost 3 bases, and 13 bases lay in between. There are 14 residues in the CDR3. As DNA, the CDR3 is TGTGCCAGCAGCTCCGGGTCTCACAACTACGAGCAGTACTTC. This encodes CASSSGSHNYEQYF.

CDR3 region: CASGRTGSSYEQYF. The CDR3 DNA follows: TGCGCCAGCGGTCGGACAGGGAGCTCCTACGAGCAGTACTTC. V is TRBV5-1 and J is TRBJ2-7, with 8 bases identical to TRBD1. This CDR3 is built from 14 residues. Germline V gene data show CDR1 as SGHRS and CDR2 as YFSETQ. The trim removed 7 bases at V and 0 bases at J, leaving 6 bases unmatched.

The J gene is TRBJ1-2, the V gene TRBV27; possible D gene TRBD1, 5 bases. The ends were cut back, 5 bases at V and 0 bases at J, with 13 bases in the middle. CDR3 length: 15 amino acids. Germline V CDR1 and CDR2: MNHEY, SMNVEV (reference sequence). CDR3 bases: TGTGCCAGCAGTCCCACAGGCTTTCCTAACTATGGCTACACCTTC. Protein product: CASSPTGFPNYGYTF.

The rearrangement links TRBV9 to TRBJ1-1; a weak D match, TRBD1 (5 bases). This CDR3 contains 13 residues. Between the trimmed V and J ends, which lost 4 bases and 1 base, there was a span of 8 bases. CDR1 and CDR2 from the germline V gene are SGDLS and YYNGEE. The CDR3 here is CASSTRGNTEAFF. As DNA, the CDR3 is TGTGCCAGCAGCACTAGGGGGAACACTGAAGCTTTCTTT. Drawing the rest from reference TRBV9 and TRBJ1-1, the complete variable domain is DSGVTQTPKHLITATGQRVTLRCSPRSGDLSVYWYQQSLDQGLQFLIQYYNGEERAKGNILERFSAQQFPDLHSELNLSSLELGDSALYFCASSTRGNTEAFFGQGTRLTVV.

The V and J genes are TRBV7-2 and TRBJ1-2; weak D call: TRBD1 (5 bases). This CDR3 comprises 19 residues. V lost 4 bases to trimming and J lost 6 bases, with 30 bases between them. Germline assignment: CDR1 SGHTA and CDR2 FQGNSA. For the CDR3, the DNA is TGTGCCAGCAGCTCGAACGGGGCGGGTGGAGTATTCCCCTCACATGGCTACACCTTC. Translated: CASSSNGAGGVFPSHGYTF.

This CDR3 is CASSVTAEASYNEQFF. CDR3 in DNA: TGTGCCAGCAGCGTAACGGCGGAGGCCTCCTACAATGAGCAGTTCTTC. The genes are TRBV9 and TRBJ2-1, with a weak D call TRBD2 (5 bases). Germline V gene lookup returns CDR1 SGDLS and CDR2 YYNGEE. This CDR3 is built from 16 residues. Between the trimmed V and J ends, which lost 1 base and 0 bases, there was a span of 11 bases.

This chain links TRBV6-5 with TRBJ2-1, with 7 positions matching TRBD2. Germline CDR1 is MNHEY and CDR2 is SVGAGI. J was trimmed by 5 bases and V by 0 bases; bases with no gene match: 4. CDR3 length equals 15 residues. CDR3 DNA: TGTGCCAGCAGTTACTCGAATGGGGGGGACAATGAGCAGTTCTTC. It specifies CASSYSNGGDNEQFF.